This T cell receptor (beta chain) was identified in a study of cytomegalovirus exposure and HLA in healthy donors. The overall study: Caucasian-associated ancestry cluster membership applied to about 80% of nearly 400 genotyped donors.

Per the germline V gene, CDR1 is KGHSH and CDR2 is LQKENI. Trimming removed 6 bases from V and 6 bases from J; junction bases left unmatched: 7. The CDR3 totals 13 residues. Primers: 60 Vbeta forward and 13 Jbeta reverse. Profiling relied on immunoSEQ multiplex PCR, and the TCRdb table lists in-frame clones only, not all of them. The sample includes some 110,000 clones, about 83% of them seen just once. This chain uses TRBV18 with TRBJ1-1, with 7 bases fitting TRBD1. The sequence was collected from a man between 18 and 35 years old in good health and CMV-seronegative. The material sequenced was PBMCs. CDR3 loop: CASSDREWAEAFF. The CDR3 region has the DNA TGTGCCAGCTCCGACAGGGAGTGGGCTGAAGCTTTCTTT.